What follows is one TCR delta chain and its context. A read error likely explains this, since a far larger clone differs by one base. At the DNA level, this CDR3 is encoded by other sequences in the same sample as well. TCRdb reprocessed the RT-PCR reads using CATT. The profile shows just over 1,000 delta-chain clones, roughly 28% of them singletons. Deletions cut 3 bases from V and 0 bases from J, with 28 bases between. Germline CDR1 is GEAIGNYY and CDR2 is EKD. The CDR3 covers 20 residues. This sample was taken from a study of gammadelta T cells in human blood. The chain combines TRDV2 with TRDJ1; TRDD2 might be the D (9 bases). TCRdb offers no J gene call, so here the DNA was matched to germline to obtain one. The sequence came from a human donor. Sequencing was done on a sample of Vgamma9Vdelta2 gamma-delta T cells from adult blood. CDR3 DNA: TGTGCCTGTGACGGCCTTCCTACGAGTACTGGGGGCACGTACACCGATAAACTCATCTTT. Amino acid sequence: CACDGLPTSTGGTYTDKLIF.